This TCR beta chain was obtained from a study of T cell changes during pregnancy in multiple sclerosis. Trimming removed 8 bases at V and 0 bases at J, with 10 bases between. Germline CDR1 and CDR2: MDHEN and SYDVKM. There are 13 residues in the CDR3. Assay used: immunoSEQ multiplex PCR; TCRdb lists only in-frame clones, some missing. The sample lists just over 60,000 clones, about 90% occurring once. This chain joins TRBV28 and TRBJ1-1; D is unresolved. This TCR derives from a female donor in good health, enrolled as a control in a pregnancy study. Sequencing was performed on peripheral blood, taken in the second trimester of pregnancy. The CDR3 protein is CASGSRVNTEAFF. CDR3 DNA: TGTGCCAGCGGTTCCCGCGTGAACACTGAAGCTTTCTTT.